Included here is one TCR beta chain sequence, with context. What it binds is unknown. The data derive from a study of T cell responses to AZD1222 COVID-19 vaccine. Turning to the study itself: Pooling of second doses given at about 4 or about 12 weeks was done.

Method: immunoSEQ multiplex PCR; TCRdb's copy keeps in-frame clones and lacks some. This table has 65,000 to 70,000 clones, about nine tenths appearing once. Findings and caveats of the study: Two AZD1222 administrations were followed by greater Spike-specific TCR breadth and depth.

The sequencing here drew on peripheral blood, taken on day 0 of AZD1222 vaccination. The sequence was obtained from an adult in good health.

CDR3 residues: CASSEFRLAGAYNEQFF. In DNA, the CDR3 is TGTGCCAGCAGTGAATTCCGACTAGCGGGAGCCTACAATGAGCAGTTCTTC. This sequence joins TRBV6-1 and TRBJ2-1, with 12 bases lining up with TRBD2. Germline assignment: CDR1 MNHNS and CDR2 SASEGT. The CDR3 runs 17 residues. The junction had 4 bases not matched to a gene; V was cut back by 2 bases and J by 2 bases.